The next 12 T cell receptor beta chains were all read from a single sample in a study of prognosis after radiotherapy for stage I lung cancer. Amplicons of TCR beta CDR3 were generated from genomic DNA by two-round multiplex PCR. Individual primers that were specific to each TRBV and TRBJ gene served in first-round PCR. TCRdb independently ran MiXCR on the multiplex PCR reads; one entry per CDR3 protein. Among over 45,000 distinct CDR3 sequences listed, about 30% were seen once. The sample consisted of PBMCs, taken before or after stereotactic body radiation therapy (not recorded which). These receptors originate from a donor over 45 with non-small cell lung cancer.

This clonotype has at least ten counts. The rearrangement uses TRBV7-8 and TRBJ1-2; perhaps TRBD1 as D (6 bases). Germline V gene sequence: CDR1 SGHVS, CDR2 FQNEAQ. The CDR3 length is 14 residues. The V gene lost 4 bases and the J gene lost 7 bases, with 16 bases spanning the gap. The CDR3 loop reads CASSSSVKGGGYTF. CDR3 DNA: TGTGCCAGCAGCTCCTCTGTCAAGGGGGGTGGCTACACCTTC.

This clonotype was detected many times. The CDR3 spells CASSPGQVSDTQYF. CDR3 sequence (DNA): TGCGCCAGCAGCCCGGGACAGGTCTCAGATACGCAGTATTTT. V is TRBV5-1 and J is TRBJ2-3; TRBD1 matches at 8 bases. Germline CDR1 SGHRS, CDR2 YFSETQ. This CDR3 region has 14 residues. Trimming took 4 bases from V and 4 from J; bases not matched to a gene: 5.

Of note for this clonotype: A far larger clone is a single base away, which makes a read error likely. This chain joins TRBV6-1 and TRBJ2-7; 7 nucleotides agree with TRBD1. The V segment lost 8 bases and the J segment 0 bases; nucleotides outside the gene matches: 13. Germline CDR1 MNHNS, CDR2 SASEGT. The CDR3 covers 16 residues. The CDR3 here is CASGYAKGGSSYEQYF. The CDR3 DNA is TGTGCCAGCGGTTACGCTAAAGGGGGCAGCTCCTACGAGCAGTACTTC.

This clonotype was counted at least ten times. The chain recombines TRBV20-1 with TRBJ1-2, with a weak D call TRBD1 (6 bases). In germline, CDR1 is DFQATT, CDR2 SNEGSKA (reference sequence). This CDR3 is 14 amino acids long. The CDR3 loop is CSWGPGQSRYGYTF. The CDR3 DNA is TGCAGCTGGGGTCCCGGACAGAGTCGCTATGGCTACACCTTC.

This clonotype was seen at least ten times. The chain combines TRBV7-2 with TRBJ2-3; tentative D call: TRBD2 (5 bases). Germline values: CDR1 SGHTA, CDR2 FQGNSA. Deletions cut 5 bases from V and 5 bases from J, with 11 bases between. The CDR3 sequence is 13 residues long. The CDR3 nucleotides are TGTGCCAGCAGCCGGGAAATAATAGATACGCAGTATTTT. It is translated as CASSREIIDTQYF.

This clonotype has a count of ten or more. This chain joins TRBV5-6 and TRBJ1-1; unclear D gene. Trimming shortened V by 0 bases and J by 8 bases, and 5 bases separated the two germline ends. Per germline, CDR1 SGHDT and CDR2 YYEEEE. The CDR3 covers 11 residues. The CDR3 protein is CASSLGFEAFF. The CDR3 nucleotides are TGTGCCAGCAGCTTGGGTTTCGAAGCTTTCTTT.

Points on this clonotype: At one boundary the junction diverges from the germline segment, which might be a read error. V is TRBV11-3 and J is TRBJ2-1, with 7 nucleotides matching TRBD1. The CDR3 contains 16 residues. CDR1 and CDR2 (germline): SGHNT, YENEEA. CDR3 amino acids: CASSLRSGTAYNKQFF. In nucleotides, the CDR3 is TGTGCCAGCAGCTTAAGATCGGGGACAGCCTACAATAAGCAGTTCTTC.

Many counts were recorded for this clonotype. This chain connects TRBV10-2 to TRBJ2-7; D remains unclear. CDR3 length: 12 residues. The V gene's germline CDR1 is WSHSY and CDR2 SAAADI. The V and J ends lost 1 base and 2 bases respectively, with 3 bases between them. The CDR3 here is CASSELAYEQYF. The DNA of the CDR3 is TGCGCCAGCAGTGAGTTAGCCTACGAGCAGTACTTC.

This clonotype came up many times. The chain joins TRBV7-9 to TRBJ2-2, with 8 positions matching TRBD1. The ends lost 5 bases at V and 3 bases at J; junction bases unmatched: 5. CDR1 is SEHNR, CDR2 FQNEAQ, per germline (reference sequence). CDR3 length equals 15 residues. The CDR3 loop is CASSPGQGDTGELFF. Written as DNA, the CDR3 is TGTGCCAGCAGCCCAGGACAGGGAGACACCGGGGAGCTGTTTTTT.

This clonotype was counted many times. The chain is built from TRBV6-1 and TRBJ1-5; D remains unclear. This CDR3 has 14 amino acids. Trimming left V 7 bases short and J 0 bases short, with 10 bases between. Germline CDR1 MNHNS, CDR2 SASEGT. CDR3 bases: TGTGCCAGCACAGCAGAGTATAGCAATCAGCCCCAGCATTTT. This sequence encodes CASTAEYSNQPQHF.

Regarding this clonotype: A much larger clonotype is one base distant, so this may be a read error. This chain connects TRBV6-5 to TRBJ2-3, with TRBD2 matching over 9 bases. The CDR3 consists of 18 residues. Per the germline V gene, CDR1 is MNHEY and CDR2 is SVGAGI. J gave up 2 bases and V 0 bases, and 9 bases lay outside the gene matches. CDR3 sequence reads: CASSYSVAGGFFTDTQYF. For the CDR3, the DNA is TGTGCCAGCAGTTACTCCGTCGCGGGGGGGTTTTTCACAGATACGCAGTATTTT.

This clonotype was seen at least ten times. The chain joins TRBV6-2 or TRBV6-3 to TRBJ1-3; TRBD1 is a possible D gene (6 bases). Trimming shortened V by 4 bases and J by 8 bases, and 12 bases separated the two germline ends. This CDR3 has 13 amino acids. Germline assignment: CDR1 MNHEY and CDR2 SVGEGT. CDR3 DNA: TGTGCCAGCAGTTTAAGACAGGAGGACACCATATATTTT. As protein: CASSLRQEDTIYF.